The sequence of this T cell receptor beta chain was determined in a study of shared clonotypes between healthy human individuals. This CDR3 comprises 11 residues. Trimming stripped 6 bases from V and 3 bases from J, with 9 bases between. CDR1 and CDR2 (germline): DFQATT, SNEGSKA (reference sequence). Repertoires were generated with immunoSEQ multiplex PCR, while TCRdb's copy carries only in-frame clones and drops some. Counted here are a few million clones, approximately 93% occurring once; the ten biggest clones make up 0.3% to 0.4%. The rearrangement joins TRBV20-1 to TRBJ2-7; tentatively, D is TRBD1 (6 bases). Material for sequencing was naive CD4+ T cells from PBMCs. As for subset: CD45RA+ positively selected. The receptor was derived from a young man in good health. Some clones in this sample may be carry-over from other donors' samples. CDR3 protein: CSAPTGYEQYF. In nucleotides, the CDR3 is TGCAGTGCCCCGACAGGCTACGAGCAGTACTTC.